The 30 T cell receptor beta chains reported below all come from one sample, sequenced in a study of blood T cell repertoires in COVID-19. Assay: immunoSEQ multiplex PCR; the TCRdb copy retains only in-frame clones and omits some. The data show 190,000 or so clones, around 80% seen once. The material sequenced was peripheral blood. Every receptor here comes from a man between 50 and 59 years old with active or convalescent COVID-19.

Only one count was recorded for this clone. The chain has TRBV9 and TRBJ2-2; D is unresolved. With 0 bases removed from V and 7 bases from J, the gap between germline ends came to 13 bases. The CDR3 length is 15 residues. Germline values: CDR1 SGDLS, CDR2 YYNGEE. CDR3 DNA: TGTGCCAGCAGCGTAGCTTGGCTTACCGACGGGGAGCTGTTTTTT. Translated, it gives CASSVAWLTDGELFF.

The chain employs TRBV6-2 or TRBV6-3 and TRBJ1-6; perhaps TRBD1 as D (6 bases). The CDR3 has 16 residues. Between the trimmed V and J ends, which lost 4 bases and 1 base, there was a span of 11 bases. Germline CDR1 reads MNHEY; CDR2 reads SVGEGT. CDR3 nucleotide sequence: TGTGCCAGCAGTTCAGGGGAAGAATCCTATAATTCACCCCTCCACTTT. Translating it yields CASSSGEESYNSPLHF.

This chain links TRBV12-3 or TRBV12-4 with TRBJ1-2; 10 positions agree with TRBD1. With V trimmed by 8 bases and J by 11 bases, 11 bases remained unmatched. CDR3 size: 13 residues. The DNA for the CDR3 is TGTGCCAGCGGTGGACAGGGGGTCTCGGGGTACACCTTC. It encodes CASGGQGVSGYTF.

The rearrangement links TRBV7-2 to TRBJ2-4; TRBD2 matches at 7 bases. Germline V gene sequence: CDR1 SGHTA, CDR2 FQGNSA. The length of the CDR3 is 16 residues. V dropped 1 base and J dropped 5; count of bases not matched to a gene: 8. The CDR3 protein is CASSLGNGGGENIQYF. CDR3 nucleotides: TGTGCCAGCAGCTTAGGGAACGGGGGAGGGGAAAACATTCAGTACTTC.

This clone was detected only once. CDR3 region: CASSPGRGGFEAFF. CDR3 sequence (DNA): TGTGCCAGCAGCCCCGGAAGAGGGGGCTTTGAAGCTTTCTTT. V and J are TRBV9 and TRBJ1-1; 7 bases line up with TRBD1. The V segment lost 4 bases and the J segment 7 bases; nucleotides outside the gene matches: 10. The CDR3 length is 14 residues. Germline CDR1 is SGDLS and CDR2 is YYNGEE.

This clone was counted a single time. This chain links TRBV28 with TRBJ2-3, with D uncertain. V lost 2 bases to trimming and J lost 2 bases, with 8 bases between them. This CDR3 contains 14 residues. CDR1 is MDHEN, CDR2 SYDVKM, per germline. The CDR3 reads CASSLPTNTDTQYF. The CDR3 coding sequence is TGTGCCAGCAGTTTACCAACTAACACAGATACGCAGTATTTT.

J is TRBJ1-1 and V is TRBV2; D is undetermined. Trimming removed 7 bases at V and 7 bases at J, with 19 bases between. The CDR3 is made up of 14 amino acids. Germline V gives CDR1 SNHLY, CDR2 FYNNEI. The CDR3 loop reads CASTPGFPAGEAFF. DNA of the CDR3: TGTGCCAGCACCCCCGGCTTCCCGGCGGGTGAAGCTTTCTTT.

The chain recombines TRBV6-4 with TRBJ1-5; D may be TRBD1 (6 bases). The CDR3 is made up of 13 amino acids. Germline V gene data show CDR1 as MRHNA and CDR2 as SNTAGT. The V end was cut by 5 bases, the J end by 4 bases, with 9 bases between. CDR3 in DNA: TGTGCCAGCAGTCTACAGGGTAATCAGCCCCAGCATTTT. It codes for CASSLQGNQPQHF.

This sequence joins TRBV6-2 or TRBV6-3 and TRBJ1-6, with D perhaps TRBD1 (5 bases). Trimming took off 6 bases at V and 5 bases at J, with 14 bases between the two ends. Germline CDR1 and CDR2: MNHEY and SVGEGT. The CDR3 extends over 15 amino acids. The DNA for the CDR3 is TGTGCCAGCAGCCGCTATAGGGGTAATAATTCACCCCTCCACTTT. Encoded protein: CASSRYRGNNSPLHF.

The rearrangement links TRBV27 to TRBJ2-3; D possibly corresponds to TRBD2 (6 bases). Trimming stripped 4 bases from V and 6 bases from J, with 14 bases between. This CDR3 has 14 amino acids. Germline V CDR1 and CDR2: MNHEY, SMNVEV (reference sequence). CDR3 DNA sequence: TGTGCCAGCAGTTCGCTAAGTCGGGAGGATACGCAGTATTTT. Translating it yields CASSSLSREDTQYF.

V usage is TRBV11-3 and J usage is TRBJ1-1, with a tentative D call TRBD1 (5 bases). Deletions cut 2 bases from V and 2 bases from J, with 6 bases between. CDR3 length equals 13 residues. Germline lookup yields CDR1 SGHNT and CDR2 YENEEA. Here the CDR3 DNA reads TGTGCCAGCAGCTTACAGGGAAACACTGAAGCTTTCTTT. Translation gives CASSLQGNTEAFF.

J is TRBJ1-2 and V is TRBV29-1; 7 nucleotides line up with TRBD1. V was clipped by 6 bases and J by 0 bases; unmatched bases: 7. Germline CDR1 and CDR2: SQVTM and ANQGSEA. The CDR3 has 14 residues. The DNA of the CDR3 is TGCAGCGTGGCCCGAGGGGGCACTAACTATGGCTACACCTTC. Its translation: CSVARGGTNYGYTF.

The DNA of the CDR3 is TGTGCCAGCAGTAACACCGGGACAGGGTATGGCTACACCTTC. This codes for CASSNTGTGYGYTF. The chain couples TRBV28 to TRBJ1-2, with 9 bases identical to TRBD1. V shed 5 bases, J shed 5 bases, and the junction held 6 bases outside the gene matches. The germline CDR1 and CDR2 sequences are MDHEN and SYDVKM. The CDR3 spans 14 residues.

The genes are TRBV18 and TRBJ1-6, with D possibly being TRBD1 (6 bases). The CDR3 has 13 amino acids. Germline values: CDR1 KGHSH, CDR2 LQKENI. Deletions cut 5 bases from V and 9 bases from J, with 11 bases between. DNA of the CDR3: TGTGCCAGCTCAGATACAGGGTCTTCACCCCTCCACTTT. The encoded protein is CASSDTGSSPLHF. Looking up the rest from reference TRBV18 and TRBJ1-6 gives the full variable domain: NAGVMQNPRHLVRRRGQEARLRCSPMKGHSHVYWYRQLPEEGLKFMVYLQKENIIDESGMPKERFSAEFPKEGPSILRIQQVVRGDSAAYFCASSDTGSSPLHFGNGTRLTVT.

J is TRBJ2-7 and V is TRBV6-5; D unclear. Germline CDR1 MNHEY, CDR2 SVGAGI. CDR3 length equals 12 residues. Deletions cut 0 bases from V and 13 bases from J, with 13 bases between. The CDR3 region is CASSYSTRDLYF. The CDR3, as DNA: TGTGCCAGCAGTTACTCGACGAGAGACTTATACTTC.

V usage is TRBV6-6 and J usage is TRBJ1-2; D may be TRBD1 (6 bases). CDR1 and CDR2 from the germline V gene are MNHNY and SVGAGI (reference sequence). This CDR3 contains 15 residues. Trimming removed 2 bases at V and 2 bases at J, with 12 bases between. This CDR3 is CASSYQGKENYGYTF. The CDR3 region has the DNA TGTGCCAGCAGTTACCAGGGGAAGGAAAACTATGGCTACACCTTC.

In this sample, this clone turned up a few times. The CDR3 DNA sequence: TGCGCCAGCAGTGAGTCGCGTCTAAATTCTGAGCAGTTCTTC. It is translated as CASSESRLNSEQFF. This chain uses TRBV10-1 with TRBJ2-1, with D hard to call. Germline V gives CDR1 WNHNN, CDR2 SYGVQD (reference sequence). The ends were cut back, 0 bases at V and 9 bases at J, with 12 bases in the middle. The CDR3 length is 14 residues.

The chain employs TRBV7-9 and TRBJ2-3; 11 positions match TRBD2. The ends lost 5 bases at V and 1 base at J; junction bases unmatched: 14. Per the germline V gene, CDR1 is SEHNR and CDR2 is FQNEAQ (reference sequence). This CDR3 contains 19 residues. Written as DNA, the CDR3 is TGTGCCAGCAGCCGACGGGGGACTAGCGGTCCCACGGGCACAGATACGCAGTATTTT. Translated: CASSRRGTSGPTGTDTQYF.

This chain joins TRBV19 and TRBJ1-1; D possibly corresponds to TRBD1 (6 bases). This CDR3 has 13 residues. V shed 6 bases and J shed 1 base, with 9 bases lying between them. Germline lookup yields CDR1 LNHDA and CDR2 SQIVND (reference sequence). Written as DNA, the CDR3 is TGTGCCAGTAGAGACAGGCGGAACACTGAAGCTTTCTTT. It codes for CASRDRRNTEAFF. Full variable domain (rest looked up from reference TRBV19 and TRBJ1-1): DGGITQSPKYLFRKEGQNVTLSCEQNLNHDAMYWYRQDPGQGLRLIYYSQIVNDFQKGDIAEGYSVSREKKESFPLTVTSAQKNPTAFYLCASRDRRNTEAFFGQGTRLTVV.

The chain couples TRBV27 to TRBJ1-2, with 8 bases lining up with TRBD1. Germline V CDR1 and CDR2: MNHEY, SMNVEV (reference sequence). J was trimmed by 6 bases and V by 6 bases; bases with no gene match: 9. The CDR3 runs to 14 residues. DNA of the CDR3: TGTGCCAGCAGACGGACAGGGTATGCCAATGGCTACACCTTC. Its protein is CASRRTGYANGYTF.

The chain is built from TRBV19 and TRBJ2-1; TRBD2 agrees at 7 bases. V shed 5 bases and J 2 bases; nucleotides not matched to a gene: 3. CDR1 and CDR2 (germline): LNHDA, SQIVND (reference sequence). The CDR3 has 14 residues. DNA for the CDR3: TGTGCCAGTAGTTACGGGGGGACCTACAATGAGCAGTTCTTC. Translated, it gives CASSYGGTYNEQFF.

V usage is TRBV28 and J usage is TRBJ2-5; 7 bases fit TRBD1. With 5 bases clipped from V and 3 bases from J, the junction kept 3 bases outside the gene matches. The CDR3 totals 13 residues. The germline V gene has CDR1 MDHEN and CDR2 SYDVKM. CDR3: CASSPGTEETQYF. In nucleotides, the CDR3 is TGTGCCAGCAGTCCCGGGACAGAAGAGACCCAGTACTTC.

V and J are TRBV9 and TRBJ1-2; TRBD1 aligns across 8 bases. Germline V gene lookup returns CDR1 SGDLS and CDR2 YYNGEE. The CDR3 contains 13 residues. Unmatched junction bases numbered 6, after V lost 3 bases and J lost 8 bases. CDR3 protein: CASSAGQGIGYTF. The CDR3 DNA sequence: TGTGCCAGCAGCGCTGGACAGGGAATAGGCTACACCTTC. The variable domain in full, completed from reference TRBV9 and TRBJ1-2, reads DSGVTQTPKHLITATGQRVTLRCSPRSGDLSVYWYQQSLDQGLQFLIQYYNGEERAKGNILERFSAQQFPDLHSELNLSSLELGDSALYFCASSAGQGIGYTFGSGTRLTVV.

This sequence joins TRBV9 and TRBJ2-2; TRBD2 might be the D (6 bases). V dropped 5 bases and J dropped 3 bases, with 8 bases sitting between them. Germline V gene data show CDR1 as SGDLS and CDR2 as YYNGEE. CDR3 length: 13 amino acids. The CDR3 sequence is CASRTGDTGELFF. Written as DNA, the CDR3 is TGTGCCAGCAGAACGGGGGACACCGGGGAGCTGTTTTTT. Combining the CDR3 with reference TRBV9 and TRBJ2-2 gives the whole variable domain DSGVTQTPKHLITATGQRVTLRCSPRSGDLSVYWYQQSLDQGLQFLIQYYNGEERAKGNILERFSAQQFPDLHSELNLSSLELGDSALYFCASRTGDTGELFFGEGSRLTVL.

The CDR3 spells CASSQAGGILAGQPQHF. The DNA of the CDR3 is TGTGCCAGCAGCCAAGCAGGGGGGATACTAGCCGGTCAGCCCCAGCATTTT. The V call is TRBV27, the J call TRBJ1-5; 7 nucleotides line up with TRBD1. J gave up 6 bases and V 6 bases, and 17 bases lay outside the gene matches. CDR3 size: 17 residues. Germline CDR1 is MNHEY and CDR2 is SMNVEV (reference sequence).

The V call is TRBV6-6, the J call TRBJ1-1, with TRBD1 identical over 8 bases. The CDR3 totals 11 residues. Germline loops: CDR1 MNHNY, CDR2 SVGAGI (reference sequence). V dropped 6 bases and J dropped 8; count of bases not matched to a gene: 2. The CDR3 is CASRRDREAFF. The DNA of the CDR3 is TGTGCCAGCAGACGGGACAGGGAAGCTTTCTTT.

This chain links TRBV6-5 with TRBJ1-3; possibly TRBD1 for D (6 bases). Germline V CDR1 and CDR2: MNHEY, SVGAGI. Trimming stripped 4 bases from V and 0 bases from J, with 10 bases between. The CDR3 consists of 15 residues. Here the CDR3 DNA reads TGTGCCAGCAGTTCAACAGGGAACTCTGGAAACACCATATATTTT. Translated, it gives CASSSTGNSGNTIYF.

The genes are TRBV28 and TRBJ2-3, with TRBD2 matching 10 bases. The CDR3 totals 15 residues. Trimming at V came to 6 bases and at J to 2 bases, leaving 5 bases not matched to a gene. Germline V gene lookup returns CDR1 MDHEN and CDR2 SYDVKM. CDR3 nucleotide sequence: TGTGCCAGCAGCCGTCTAGCGGGGGACACAGATACGCAGTATTTT. Its translation is CASSRLAGDTDTQYF.

The chain employs TRBV3-1 (or the pseudogene TRBV3-2) and TRBJ2-1, with 12 nucleotides matching TRBD2. V gave up 2 bases and J gave up 7 bases; unmatched junction bases: 12. The CDR3 has 18 residues. Germline V lookup: CDR1 LGHDT, CDR2 YNNKEL (reference sequence). CDR3 loop: CASSQRVPSGRARNEQFF. The CDR3, as DNA: TGTGCCAGCAGCCAACGGGTTCCTAGCGGGAGGGCCCGGAATGAGCAGTTCTTC.

The chain combines TRBV10-3 with TRBJ1-2, with TRBD1 identical over 9 bases. The CDR3 consists of 16 residues. Germline V gene sequence: CDR1 ENHRY, CDR2 SYGVKD. V gave up 2 bases and J gave up 0 bases; unmatched junction bases: 4. In DNA form, the CDR3 reads TGTGCCATCAGTGAGACAGGGGGCGGGTCTAACTATGGCTACACCTTC. Encoded protein: CAISETGGGSNYGYTF.